These 12 T cell receptor beta chains were all obtained from the same sample, sequenced in a study of cytomegalovirus exposure and HLA in healthy donors. This PCR relied on a set of 60 Vbeta primers and 13 Jbeta primers. Sequencing used immunoSEQ multiplex PCR; TCRdb keeps in-frame clones, though not all of them. The sample yields over 100,000 clones, around 79% seen once. The source material was PBMCs. These receptors were obtained from a woman aged 25 to 45 in good health and CMV-seropositive.

The genes are TRBV28 and TRBJ1-4; D possibly corresponds to TRBD1 (5 bases). The CDR3 loop spans 16 amino acids. Germline V gives CDR1 MDHEN, CDR2 SYDVKM. Trimming shortened V by 4 bases and J by 8 bases, and 20 bases separated the two germline ends. The DNA for the CDR3 is TGTGCCAGCAGTTCAGCGGGAGGGGCGCTTATCGAAAAACTGTTTTTT. This translates into CASSSAGGALIEKLFF. Supplemented by reference TRBV28 and TRBJ1-4, the full variable domain reads DVKVTQSSRYLVKRTGEKVFLECVQDMDHENMFWYRQDPGLGLRLIYFSYDVKMKEKGDIPEGYSVSREKKERFSLILESASTNQTSMYLCASSSAGGALIEKLFFGSGTQLSVL.

Only a few counts were recorded for this clone. The gene calls are TRBV2 and TRBJ1-1; 7 bases line up with TRBD1. After removal of 6 bases from V and 0 bases from J, the junction contained 1 base not matched to a gene. This CDR3 is built from 13 residues. CDR1 and CDR2 (germline): SNHLY, FYNNEI. The chain's CDR3 is CASRGQMNTEAFF. As DNA, the CDR3 is TGTGCCAGCAGGGGACAGATGAACACTGAAGCTTTCTTT.

This clone is a singleton in its sample. J is TRBJ2-5 and V is TRBV29-1; 10 bases line up with TRBD2. Trimming at V came to 4 bases and at J to 4 bases, leaving 3 bases not matched to a gene. In germline, CDR1 is SQVTM, CDR2 ANQGSEA. CDR3 size: 13 residues. The CDR3 DNA reads as TGCAGCGTTGGCCGGACTAGCGGAGAGACCCAGTACTTC. This sequence encodes CSVGRTSGETQYF.

This chain joins TRBV7-8 and TRBJ2-2; D is possibly TRBD1 (5 bases). Trimming stripped 5 bases from V and 3 bases from J, with 16 bases between. CDR1 and CDR2 from the germline V gene are SGHVS and FQNEAQ. The CDR3 extends over 16 amino acids. The CDR3 reads CASSLYDSSDTGELFF. In nucleotides, the CDR3 is TGTGCCAGCAGCCTATATGACAGTTCGGACACCGGGGAGCTGTTTTTT.

This clone has just one count. The V gene is TRBV30, the J gene TRBJ1-6; TRBD1 matches at 10 bases. The CDR3 is 14 amino acids. CDR1 GTSNPN and CDR2 SVGIG come from the germline V gene (reference sequence). V shed 2 bases, J shed 9 bases, and the junction held 4 bases outside the gene matches. CDR3 residues: CAWSQGQGFSPLHF. In DNA form, the CDR3 reads TGTGCCTGGAGTCAGGGACAGGGGTTTTCACCCCTCCACTTT.

The V gene is TRBV5-1, the J gene TRBJ1-1; D unresolved. CDR1 is SGHRS, CDR2 YFSETQ, per germline. The V end was cut by 1 base, the J end by 5 bases, with 9 bases between. The CDR3 is made up of 13 amino acids. The CDR3 DNA reads as TGCGCCAGCAGCTTGCTCACGGTAACTGAAGCTTTCTTT. Protein sequence: CASSLLTVTEAFF.

This chain links TRBV28 with TRBJ1-4; perhaps TRBD1 as D (5 bases). Germline values: CDR1 MDHEN, CDR2 SYDVKM. This CDR3 has 17 residues. V was clipped by 1 base and J by 5 bases, with 17 bases between them. The CDR3 nucleotides are TGTGCCAGCAGTTTATTGGGCGGGGGGGAGTTCAATGAAAAACTGTTTTTT. Translation: CASSLLGGGEFNEKLFF.

This clone has just one count. A junction end diverges from the germline sequence, so it may reflect a read error. This chain uses TRBV18 with TRBJ2-2, with 8 positions matching TRBD1. The CDR3 runs to 15 residues. Germline CDR1 is KGHSH and CDR2 is LQKENI. The chain's CDR3 is CASSPLRTGSGELFF. As DNA, the CDR3 is TGTGCCAGCTCTCCACTCAGGACAGGGTCCGGGGAGCTGTTTTTT.

The chain employs TRBV4-1 and TRBJ2-5, with a possible D match to TRBD1 (5 bases). Germline assignment: CDR1 MGHRA and CDR2 YSYEKL. The CDR3 covers 13 residues. Trimming took 4 bases from V and 5 from J, leaving 11 bases between them. The CDR3 DNA reads as TGCGCCAGCAGCCGGTCAGGGTTGGAGACCCAGTACTTC. Amino acid sequence: CASSRSGLETQYF.

In its sample, this clone was seen once. In nucleotides, the CDR3 is TGCGCCAGCAGCCTGGGAGGGTTTGGGCCCGACCATCGGCTCTATGGCTACACCTTC. It encodes CASSLGGFGPDHRLYGYTF. This rearrangement joins TRBV5-1 to TRBJ1-2; D not resolved. V gave up 4 bases and J gave up 4 bases, with 29 bases separating them. The V gene's germline CDR1 is SGHRS and CDR2 YFSETQ. The length of the CDR3 is 19 residues.

This chain uses TRBV4-3 with TRBJ2-3; no clear D gene. V was shortened by 4 bases and J by 4 bases, with 12 bases between the two germline ends. Per the germline V gene, CDR1 is LGHNA and CDR2 is YSLEER. The CDR3 has 14 amino acids. The CDR3 DNA follows: TGCGCCAGCAGCCCGAAGATCCAGGCAGATACGCAGTATTTT. Encoded protein: CASSPKIQADTQYF.

The V gene is TRBV9, the J gene TRBJ1-2; 7 positions match TRBD1. Trimming at V came to 4 bases and at J to 4 bases, leaving 4 bases not matched to a gene. Per germline, CDR1 SGDLS and CDR2 YYNGEE. CDR3 size: 13 residues. CDR3: CASSPGQSYGYTF. The CDR3 region has the DNA TGTGCCAGCAGCCCGGGACAGTCCTATGGCTACACCTTC.